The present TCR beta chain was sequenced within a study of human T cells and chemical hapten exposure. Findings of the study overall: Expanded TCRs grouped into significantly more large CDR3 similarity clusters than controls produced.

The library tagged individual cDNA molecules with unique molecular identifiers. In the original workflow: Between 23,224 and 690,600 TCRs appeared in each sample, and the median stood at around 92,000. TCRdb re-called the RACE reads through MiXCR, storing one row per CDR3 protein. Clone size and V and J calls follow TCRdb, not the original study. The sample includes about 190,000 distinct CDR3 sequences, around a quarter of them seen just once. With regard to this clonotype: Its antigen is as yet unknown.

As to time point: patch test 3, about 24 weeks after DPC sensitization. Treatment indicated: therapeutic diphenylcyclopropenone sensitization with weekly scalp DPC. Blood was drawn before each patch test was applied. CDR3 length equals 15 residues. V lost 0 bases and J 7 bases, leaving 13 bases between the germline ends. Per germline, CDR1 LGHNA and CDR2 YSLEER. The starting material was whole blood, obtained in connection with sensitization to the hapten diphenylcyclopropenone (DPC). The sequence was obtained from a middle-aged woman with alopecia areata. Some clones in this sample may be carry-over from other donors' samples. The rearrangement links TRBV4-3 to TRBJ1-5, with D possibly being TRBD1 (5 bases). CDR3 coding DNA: TGCGCCAGCAGCCAAGATAGCCTCGGGGGACAGCCCCAGCATTTT. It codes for CASSQDSLGGQPQHF.